What follows is one TCR beta chain and its context. It lacks a known antigen. The CDR3 numbers 13 residues from cysteine through phenylalanine. Nucleotide data are not available. Via the germline V gene, CDR1 is MDHEN and CDR2 SYDVKM. The entry originates in a study of CXCR3-negative and CXCR3-positive naive CD8 T cells (dated by TCRdb to between 2019 and 2020). For the study in its entirety: About 150 million TRB reads were obtained in total, roughly 1.5 +/- 0.3 million reads per library. Naive subsets from several donors and memory cells from 3 donors were included in the TRBV-TRBJ cluster analysis. Diversity and physicochemical repertoire analyses were performed on around twelve donors pooled from two independent experiments. The paper's findings and limits, for the study overall: Both naive subsets had comparably high repertoire diversity, while memory CD8+ T cells had much lower repertoire diversity. Because CXCR3 expression was partially decreased after cryopreservation, freshly isolated PBMCs were used for most assays. Compared with CXCR3-negative naive cells, CXCR3-positive naive cells had TRB CDR3s with higher hydrophobicity (lower Kidera factor 4), lower energy, and higher strength and volume indices. TRBV-TRBJ usage was similar between naive CXCR3-negative and CXCR3-positive cells from the same donor, while memory cells showed distinct patterns. Surface CD5, linked to self-reactivity in mice, was comparable between naive subsets; TCR interaction strength was therefore also inferred from TRB CDR3 physicochemical properties.

Each CD8+ T cell subset was flow-sorted in triplicate, and some 310,000 cells per subset were placed directly into RLT lysis buffer. Naive CD8+ T cells were defined stringently as CD45RO-CCR7+CD27+CD95- to exclude memory contaminants. Peripheral blood mononuclear cells were isolated from buffy coats using standard density gradient centrifugation. A FACSAria III was used to flow-sort naive CD8+ T cells into CXCR3-negative and CXCR3-positive populations. Total RNA was extracted from sorted cells using an RNeasy Mini Kit. This sample was sequenced with a NextSeq 550. The Human TCR Profiling Kit (MiLaboratory) was used to prepare UMI-labeled 5' RACE TRB cDNA libraries. cDNA synthesis used the entire amount of extracted RNA, and PCR amplification then used the entire amount of cDNA produced. Libraries were prepared in parallel using an identical number of PCR cycles. The study's processing was this. About 53,000 +/- 9,400 unique UMI-labeled TRB cDNA molecules per library were extracted with MIGEC and MiXCR, with at least two reads per UMI required. An average of approximately 40,000 +/- 10,000 functional in-frame TRB CDR3 nucleotide clonotypes without stop codons was found per library. After each sample was downsampled to 5000 UMI-labeled TRB molecules, VDJtools was used to calculate diversity metrics such as normalized Shannon-Wiener and Chao1. VDJtools computed clonotype-size-weighted physicochemical properties of the central five CDR3 residues: interaction energy, strength, volume and Kidera factor 4. TCRdb reprocessed the reads and assigns one entry to each CDR3 protein sequence, leaving out DNA. TCRdb's processing, not the authors', yielded these V and J calls. The data table for this sample lists 100,000 to 150,000 distinct CDR3 sequences. 0.25% to 0.35% of the sample comes from the top ten.

The sequence joins TRBV28 to TRBJ2-1. The receptor was derived from a human donor in good health. Some clones in this sample may be carry-over from other donors' samples. The sample was naive CXCR3- CD8+ T cells from blood. The cell subset or site label of this sample denotes: CD45RO-CCR7+CD27+CD95- naive CD8+ T cells lacking CXCR3 (TNR3-). The CDR3 region reads CASRPSSYNEQFF.